A selection of T cell receptor beta chains follows, all from one sample in a study of blood T cell repertoires in COVID-19. The assay was immunoSEQ multiplex PCR, and TCRdb's table has in-frame clones only and misses some. This sample has fewer than 250,000 clones, with 83% found just once. The sequencing input was PBMCs or T cells enriched from blood (not recorded which). The receptors come from a woman aged 40 to 50 who had been exposed to COVID-19. Both conserved end residues are part of each CDR3. Each record gives: clone size, CDR3 length, D gene, V gene, J gene, CDR3 DNA, CDR3 protein. The D gene is left open where the match is weak. The listing skips clone size in some rows; elsewhere it reads once, few, many or a size class.

-	14	-	TRBV3-1/TRBV3-2	TRBJ1-2	TGTGCCAGCAGCACGGACCAGGGTAGGAATGGCTACACCTTC	CASSTDQGRNGYTF
-	13	-	TRBV10-3	TRBJ1-5	TGTGCCATCGCCCAGGACAGTAATCAGCCCCAGCATTTT	CAIAQDSNQPQHF
-	19	TRBD2	TRBV4-2	TRBJ2-2	TGTGCCAGCAGCCAACCGGGACTAGCGGGGGGGATGAACACCGGGGAGCTGTTTTTT	CASSQPGLAGGMNTGELFF
-	13	-	TRBV18	TRBJ1-1	TGTGCCAGCTCACCACAAGGGGACACTGAAGCTTTCTTT	CASSPQGDTEAFF
-	18	TRBD1	TRBV5-5	TRBJ1-5	TGTGCCAGCAGCTTGGCCATGGGGACAGGGGCCCTCAATCAGCCCCAGCATTTT	CASSLAMGTGALNQPQHF
few	15	TRBD1	TRBV3-1/TRBV3-2	TRBJ2-5	TGTGCCAGCAGCCAGGGACAGGGGGTGGGGGAGACCCAGTACTTC	CASSQGQGVGETQYF
-	13	-	TRBV29-1	TRBJ1-1	TGCAGCGGCAAAAGGGGCATGAACACTGAAGCTTTCTTT	CSGKRGMNTEAFF
-	15	TRBD1	TRBV3-1/TRBV3-2	TRBJ1-4	TGTGCCAGCAACCCTATGGACAGGGGGAGTGAAAAACTGTTTTTT	CASNPMDRGSEKLFF
-	12	-	TRBV5-8	TRBJ2-1	TGTGCCAGCAGCTTGTACAACAATGAGCAGTTCTTC	CASSLYNNEQFF
-	14	-	TRBV3-1/TRBV3-2	TRBJ1-1	TGTGCCAGCAGCCAAGATAACAGGGACACTGAAGCTTTCTTT	CASSQDNRDTEAFF
once	12	-	TRBV5-6	TRBJ1-1	TGTGCCAGCAGCTTGGCAGGGGCTCGAGCTTTCTTT	CASSLAGARAFF
-	15	-	TRBV10-3	TRBJ2-5	TGTGCCATCAGTGAGGCCCAGGGTGGGCAAGAGACCCAGTACTTC	CAISEAQGGQETQYF
-	15	TRBD1	TRBV4-3	TRBJ2-1	TGCGCCAGCAGCCCACGGACAGGAGGTTACAATGAGCAGTTCTTC	CASSPRTGGYNEQFF
-	14	-	TRBV7-9	TRBJ1-4	TGTGCCAGCAGCTTAGGGACAGCCCGTGAAAAACTGTTTTTT	CASSLGTAREKLFF
-	13	-	TRBV28	TRBJ1-1	TGTGCCAGCAGCCTTAGGGGGGGAACTGAAGCTTTCTTT	CASSLRGGTEAFF
-	16	-	TRBV3-1/TRBV3-2	TRBJ1-6	TGTGCCAGCAGCACAGGGATAGGAACCTATAATTCACCCCTCCACTTT	CASSTGIGTYNSPLHF
-	16	TRBD2	TRBV7-2	TRBJ2-1	TGTGCCAGCAGCTTAGCACTAGCGCCTCTTTACAATGAGCAGTTCTTC	CASSLALAPLYNEQFF
-	13	-	TRBV18	TRBJ1-1	TGTGCCAGCTCACCTGCTAGTGGAGTTGAAGCTTTCTTT	CASSPASGVEAFF
-	15	TRBD1	TRBV27	TRBJ2-7	TGTGCCAGCAGTCGTCCCGGGCAGGGGGTTTACGAGCAGTACTTC	CASSRPGQGVYEQYF
-	17	TRBD1	TRBV7-3	TRBJ2-1	TGTGCCAGCAGCGAAGCCGGGACAGCGAATTCCTACAATGAGCAGTTCTTC	CASSEAGTANSYNEQFF
-	16	-	TRBV6-4	TRBJ2-2	TGTGCCAGCAGTGACTCCAAAGGGGCAGGCACCGGGGAGCTGTTTTTT	CASSDSKGAGTGELFF
-	15	-	TRBV7-6	TRBJ1-6	TGTGCCAGCAGCTTAGAGGACAGTAGGAGTTCACCCCTCCACTTT	CASSLEDSRSSPLHF
-	15	-	TRBV28	TRBJ1-6	TGTGCCAGCAGTCCAGGGGCTTCCTATAATTCACCCCTCCACTTT	CASSPGASYNSPLHF
once	10	-	TRBV29-1	TRBJ2-7	TGCAGCGTCGGCGAGGGAGAGCAGTACTTC	CSVGEGEQYF
once	15	-	TRBV6-5	TRBJ1-1	TGTGCCAGCAGTTATACTTTTCGGGGGGGCAGGGAAGCTTTCTTT	CASSYTFRGGREAFF
-	17	TRBD2	TRBV10-1	TRBJ2-5	TGCGCCAGGTTAAGTTCGGGGGGGGGCCTAAGGTTGGAGACCCAGTACTTC	CARLSSGGGLRLETQYF
few	15	TRBD1	TRBV4-2	TRBJ1-6	TGTGCCAGCAGCCAGAGGACAGGGACTCAGCGGCCCCTCCACTTT	CASSQRTGTQRPLHF
-	15	-	TRBV6-5	TRBJ2-2	TGTGCCAGCAGGCCCTGGGCAGCGAACACCGGGGAGCTGTTTTTT	CASRPWAANTGELFF
-	14	TRBD1	TRBV5-6	TRBJ1-4	TGTGCCAGCACCCTTACAGGGGGCAATGAAAAACTGTTTTTT	CASTLTGGNEKLFF
once	14	TRBD1	TRBV11-1	TRBJ1-1	TGTGCCAGCAGCCTTACAGGGGGCGTCGCTGAAGCTTTCTTT	CASSLTGGVAEAFF
-	13	TRBD1	TRBV2	TRBJ1-1	TGTGCCAGCGGAGGGACAGGGAATACTGAAGCTTTCTTT	CASGGTGNTEAFF
-	14	-	TRBV21-1	TRBJ2-1	TGTGCCAGCACGGACAGGGGTCGATACAATGAGCAGTTCTTC	CASTDRGRYNEQFF
-	15	-	TRBV13	TRBJ2-5	TGTGCCAGCAGCCCCCAGGGTGGGGACCAAGAGACCCAGTACTTC	CASSPQGGDQETQYF
-	14	TRBD1	TRBV18	TRBJ2-7	TGTGCCAGCTCATCAGGACAGGGGGCTGTTGAGCAGTACTTC	CASSSGQGAVEQYF
-	14	TRBD2	TRBV2	TRBJ2-5	TGTGCCAGCAGTGTATTTGGGGGGGAGGAGACCCAGTACTTC	CASSVFGGEETQYF
-	15	TRBD1	TRBV6-2/TRBV6-3	TRBJ1-2	TGTGCCAGCAGTAAGACCGGGACAGATAACTATGGCTACACCTTC	CASSKTGTDNYGYTF
once	16	TRBD1	TRBV5-4	TRBJ1-1	TGTGCCAGCAGCTTGGACGGACAGGGGATAGGCACTGAAGCTTTCTTT	CASSLDGQGIGTEAFF
once	15	-	TRBV4-1	TRBJ2-1	TGCGCCAGCAGCCCAGGGTTCAGCTCCTACAATGAGCAGTTCTTC	CASSPGFSSYNEQFF
-	14	TRBD1	TRBV14	TRBJ1-3	TGTGCCAGCAGCCTTACAGGGGGCGGAAACACCATATATTTT	CASSLTGGGNTIYF
few	15	-	TRBV10-3	TRBJ2-2	TGTGCCACCGGGGTGGCGGTAACGAACACCGGGGAGCTGTTTTTT	CATGVAVTNTGELFF
-	17	TRBD1	TRBV19	TRBJ1-4	TGTGCCAGTAGTATTCTGGGACAGGGGGCTCAGGATGAAAAACTGTTTTTT	CASSILGQGAQDEKLFF
-	15	TRBD1	TRBV28	TRBJ1-2	TGTGCCAGCAGTTTAGCGGGGACAGGGGGGTATGGCTACACCTTC	CASSLAGTGGYGYTF
-	18	TRBD1	TRBV4-1	TRBJ1-1	TGCGCCAGCAGCCAACCCCGGGACAGGGGGGCCATGAACACTGAAGCTTTCTTT	CASSQPRDRGAMNTEAFF
-	14	-	TRBV19	TRBJ1-1	TGTGCCAGTAGTATGGCGGGGGCTCCCGCTGAAGCTTTCTTT	CASSMAGAPAEAFF
-	14	TRBD2	TRBV9	TRBJ2-2	TGTGCCAGCAGCGTAGCGGGGGGTACCGGGGAGCTGTTTTTT	CASSVAGGTGELFF
-	17	TRBD2	TRBV4-2	TRBJ2-1	TGTGCCAGCAGCCAAGAAATGGCGGCAGCGGGGCTCAATGAGCAGTTCTTC	CASSQEMAAAGLNEQFF
-	16	TRBD2	TRBV2	TRBJ2-1	TGTGCCAGCAGGGTAACTAGCGGGGGGGCCATGGATGAGCAGTTCTTC	CASRVTSGGAMDEQFF
-	11	-	TRBV7-9	TRBJ1-1	TGTGCCAGCACCGGGGGCCCTGAAGCTTTCTTT	CASTGGPEAFF
-	15	-	TRBV11-2	TRBJ2-2	TGTGCCAGCAGCTTAGACAGGGGATACACCGGGGAGCTGTTTTTT	CASSLDRGYTGELFF
-	15	-	TRBV28	TRBJ1-6	TGTGCCAGCAGTTTTGGGGGCGGGGGGAATTCACCCCTCCACTTT	CASSFGGGGNSPLHF
-	15	-	TRBV6-1	TRBJ2-7	TGTGCCAGCAGTGAAGGGGGGACTCCTCCCTACGAGCAGTACTTC	CASSEGGTPPYEQYF
once	11	-	TRBV2	TRBJ1-2	TGTGCCAGCAGCGACAGCTATGGCTACACCTTC	CASSDSYGYTF
-	17	-	TRBV7-3	TRBJ1-1	TGTGCCAGCAGCTTAAGGGCCCCGTTGTCTTCAAACACTGAAGCTTTCTTT	CASSLRAPLSSNTEAFF
-	14	TRBD1	TRBV6-5	TRBJ1-5	TGTGCCAGCAGTATACAGGGGAGCAATCAGCCCCAGCATTTT	CASSIQGSNQPQHF
-	15	-	TRBV5-1	TRBJ1-2	TGCGCCAGCAGCTCCGGCGGCCGCCTTGACTATGGCTACACCTTC	CASSSGGRLDYGYTF